This T cell receptor (beta chain) comes out of a study of blood T cell repertoires in COVID-19. Whole-study context: COVID-19 samples from acute and convalescent phases originated in the United States, Italy and Spain. PBMCs, B-cell-depleted T cells, or T cells provided the cDNA or gDNA that made up the material.

Source study methods: Estimation of nucleated cell counts was performed using reference gene primer amplification. Generated by immunoSEQ multiplex PCR, the TCRdb table keeps only in-frame clones and is missing some. V and J calls and clone size are given by that table; D and trimming were obtained from the DNA. This sample has roughly 230,000 clones, with about 80% found just once. Germline CDR1 is SGHKS and CDR2 is YYEKEE (reference sequence). The length of the CDR3 is 16 residues. V was trimmed by 1 base and J by 3 bases, leaving 17 bases between them. The sequenced material came from peripheral blood. This sequence joins TRBV5-5 and TRBJ2-7, with D hard to call. The TCR sequence derives from a man aged 45-60 years with active or convalescent COVID-19. Here the CDR3 DNA reads TGTGCCAGCAGCTTGACAACATTATCACCCGACTACGAGCAGTACTTC. Its protein product is CASSLTTLSPDYEQYF.